The entry that follows covers one TCR beta chain sequence. Enrolment of Seattle patients took place during active infection, and they were followed longitudinally. The CDR3 is 15 amino acids. Trimming stripped 1 base from V and 0 bases from J, with 7 bases between. Germline assignment: CDR1 LNHNV and CDR2 YYDKDF (reference sequence). This specimen comes from a study of blood T cell repertoires in COVID-19. Study information: Italy, Spain and the United States were the sources of the convalescent and acute COVID-19 samples.

In the source study's methods: By means of reference gene primer amplification, nucleated cell counts were estimated. Some clones are missing from TCRdb's copy, which holds only in-frame ones; the method was immunoSEQ multiplex PCR. V and J calls and clone size come straight from that table; D and trimming were deduced from the DNA. The repertoire holds 250,000 to 350,000 clones, roughly 83% seen once, with over 1.3% in the top ten. The source is a human donor with COVID-19, enrolled during active disease. The donor label of this sample is uncertain. The chain uses TRBV15 and TRBJ1-5, with TRBD1 as a possible D gene (6 bases). Sample: peripheral blood. CDR3 in amino acids: CATSRVRGSNQPQHF. The CDR3 DNA sequence: TGTGCCACCAGCAGAGTCAGGGGTAGCAATCAGCCCCAGCATTTT.